This entry lists 32 T cell receptor beta chains sequenced from one sample in a study of blood T cells in healthy people across ages. Sample-barcoded 5' priming and a J-beta primer mix drove a second PCR of about 6 to 11 cycles. TCRdb recomputed calls from the 5' RACE reads with MiXCR, one row per CDR3 protein. Among more than 1,000,000 distinct CDR3 sequences listed, 20% to 25% were seen once. These data also formed part of another study, on T cells of mothers and their children.

Sequenced material: blood. The receptor set was obtained from a girl aged 2 to 9 in good health.

The chain links TRBV5-1 to TRBJ1-2; tentative D call: TRBD1 (5 bases). V lost 0 bases and J lost 2, with 11 bases in between. Germline loops: CDR1 SGHRS, CDR2 YFSETQ. This CDR3 contains 15 residues. CDR3 loop: CASSLVWGSNYGYTF. The CDR3 DNA is TGCGCCAGCAGCTTGGTGTGGGGGAGCAACTATGGCTACACCTTC.

A few counts support this clonotype. The chain uses TRBV29-1 and TRBJ2-5; a possible D gene is TRBD1 (5 bases). The DNA end favors TRBJ2-7, so the J call may be wrong. The CDR3 is 13 residues long. Germline loops: CDR1 SQVTM, CDR2 ANQGSEA. The CDR3 region is CSVEGRVVNEQYF. The DNA of the CDR3 is TGCAGCGTTGAGGGCAGGGTTGTGAACGAGCAGTACTTC.

The chain recombines TRBV20-1 with TRBJ2-2, with TRBD1 identical over 7 bases. This CDR3 spans 14 amino acids. V was clipped by 5 bases and J by 0 bases; unmatched bases: 3. Germline lookup yields CDR1 DFQATT and CDR2 SNEGSKA (reference sequence). The CDR3 protein is CSAFGTANTGELFF. The CDR3 DNA reads TGCAGTGCTTTCGGGACAGCGAACACCGGGGAGCTGTTTTTT.

The rearrangement uses TRBV12-3 or TRBV12-4 and TRBJ1-6; D uncertain. V was clipped by 6 bases and J by 7 bases, with 10 bases between them. The CDR3 spans 13 residues. The DNA for the CDR3 is TGTGCCAGCAGCCCTAAGGGCAATTCACCCCTCCACTTT. Protein sequence: CASSPKGNSPLHF.

This clonotype was recorded a few times. The chain joins TRBV4-1 to TRBJ2-7; tentative D call: TRBD1 (6 bases). The CDR3 extends over 18 amino acids. The V end was cut by 5 bases, the J end by 3 bases, with 26 bases between. CDR1 MGHRA and CDR2 YSYEKL come from the germline V gene. CDR3 region: CASSNAQGSPRDIYEQYF. CDR3 sequence (DNA): TGCGCCAGCAGCAACGCGCAGGGGTCTCCCCGCGACATCTACGAGCAGTACTTC.

This clonotype turned up a few times. J is TRBJ2-1 and V is TRBV7-6, with 10 bases matching TRBD2. V dropped 5 bases and J dropped 3; count of bases not matched to a gene: 22. The CDR3 has 21 residues. Germline loops: CDR1 SGHVS, CDR2 FNYEAQ. The CDR3 nucleotides read TGTGCCAGCAGCCAATACGCTCTAGCGGGAGTGGAGCTTCCGGTCTACAATGAGCAGTTCTTC. It specifies CASSQYALAGVELPVYNEQFF.

This clonotype turned up a few times. This chain uses TRBV6-2 or TRBV6-3 with TRBJ2-1; the D gene could be TRBD1 or TRBD2 (5 bases each). This CDR3 contains 15 residues. Trimming pared 5 bases from V and 5 bases from J, leaving 16 bases between. The germline CDR1 and CDR2 sequences are MNHEY and SVGEGT. CDR3 nucleotides: TGTGCCAGCAGTCCTCTAGGGACGGACAACAATGAGCAGTTCTTC. Its translation is CASSPLGTDNNEQFF.

This clonotype was seen only a few times. The chain couples TRBV15 to TRBJ1-1, with unresolved D. Per germline, CDR1 LNHNV and CDR2 YYDKDF (reference sequence). Trimming shortened V by 6 bases and J by 7 bases, and 6 bases separated the two germline ends. This CDR3 comprises 10 residues. CDR3 protein: CATRGNEAFF. The CDR3 coding sequence is TGTGCCACCAGAGGGAATGAAGCTTTCTTT.

The chain joins TRBV9 to TRBJ2-7; D unresolved. The CDR3 loop spans 15 amino acids. Germline V gene lookup returns CDR1 SGDLS and CDR2 YYNGEE. V was pared by 0 bases and J by 3 bases, with 13 bases between. The DNA for the CDR3 is TGTGCCAGCAGCGTAGCTGCCGCGGCGCTCTACGAGCAGTACTTC. Translation: CASSVAAAALYEQYF.

V and J are TRBV5-6 and TRBJ1-1, with 7 nucleotides matching TRBD1. The germline V gene encodes CDR1 SGHDT and CDR2 YYEEEE. Trimming removed 2 bases from V and 1 base from J; junction bases left unmatched: 8. This CDR3 has 16 residues. CDR3 in DNA: TGTGCCAGCAGCTTTGGACAGGTTAGGGAGAACACTGAAGCTTTCTTT. Residues: CASSFGQVRENTEAFF. Full variable domain (missing parts from reference TRBV5-6 and TRBJ1-1): DAGVTQSPTHLIKTRGQQVTLRCSPKSGHDTVSWYQQALGQGPQFIFQYYEEEERQRGNFPDRFSGHQFPNYSSELNVNALLLGDSALYLCASSFGQVRENTEAFFGQGTRLTVV.

This clonotype was detected a few times. This chain uses TRBV10-3 with TRBJ2-7; D unresolved. Trimming pared 8 bases from V and 5 bases from J, leaving 19 bases between. The germline gives CDR1 ENHRY, CDR2 SYGVKD. This CDR3 region has 14 residues. CDR3 in DNA: TGTGCCATCTCAACTGGGCAGCCCCTCGACGAGCAGTACTTC. It is translated as CAISTGQPLDEQYF.

This clonotype was detected a few times. The rearrangement links TRBV4-3 to TRBJ1-3, with no clear D. The V end lost 0 bases, the J end lost 2 bases, and 14 bases lay between the germline ends. The germline V gene encodes CDR1 LGHNA and CDR2 YSLEER. This CDR3 has 17 residues. This CDR3 is CASSQEVMAHPGNTIYF. CDR3 nucleotides: TGCGCCAGCAGCCAAGAAGTGATGGCTCACCCTGGAAACACCATATATTTT.

This clonotype was seen more than once but under ten times. The chain carries TRBV29-1 and TRBJ2-5; D is possibly TRBD2 (6 bases). The J call is in doubt because the DNA end fits TRBJ2-7 better. The germline V gene encodes CDR1 SQVTM and CDR2 ANQGSEA. The CDR3 spans 13 residues. CDR3 in amino acids: CSVNHGGAYEQYF. DNA of the CDR3: TGCAGCGTAAATCACGGAGGGGCGTACGAGCAGTACTTC.

This sequence joins TRBV12-5 and TRBJ1-2, with 7 bases identical to TRBD1. V shed 6 bases, J shed 10 bases, and the junction held 14 bases outside the gene matches. The CDR3 is 14 residues long. CDR1 is LGHNT and CDR2 is FRNRAP in the germline V gene. Here the CDR3 DNA reads TGTGCTAGTGGCTCTCCCGACAGGGTGGGGGACTACACCTTC. Translation: CASGSPDRVGDYTF.

This chain joins TRBV6-6 and TRBJ1-1; D gene unclear. The CDR3 contains 14 residues. Trimming removed 2 bases from V and 5 bases from J, with 12 bases in between. Per germline, CDR1 MNHNY and CDR2 SVGAGI (reference sequence). For the CDR3, the DNA is TGTGCCAGCAGTTACCGGGCCGAGTGGACTGAAGCTTTCTTT. Amino acid sequence: CASSYRAEWTEAFF.

This sequence joins TRBV5-1 and TRBJ2-1, with 9 bases fitting TRBD2. The DNA matches TRBJ2-5 better at its end, which makes the J call doubtful. The germline V gene has CDR1 SGHRS and CDR2 YFSETQ. The CDR3 runs 15 residues. In nucleotides, the CDR3 is TGCGCCAGCATCCCAAGCGGGGGGCGCCAAGAGACCCAGTACTTC. Translation gives CASIPSGGRQETQYF.

The chain employs TRBV19 and TRBJ2-5; TRBD1 matches at 8 bases. This CDR3 has 12 amino acids. The V gene's germline CDR1 is LNHDA and CDR2 SQIVND (reference sequence). With 10 bases clipped from V and 7 bases from J, the junction kept 8 bases outside the gene matches. The CDR3 bases are TGTGCCACATGGGCAGGGGGCGGGACCCAGTACTTC. It codes for CATWAGGGTQYF.

In this sample, this clonotype turned up once. This sequence joins TRBV20-1 and TRBJ2-4; possibly TRBD2 for D (5 bases). V lost 3 bases to trimming and J lost 6 bases, with 12 bases between them. The CDR3 covers 13 residues. Germline CDR1 DFQATT, CDR2 SNEGSKA (reference sequence). The CDR3 DNA sequence: TGCAGTGCTAGTCGGGAACACAGAAACATTCAGTACTTC. This sequence encodes CSASREHRNIQYF.

This chain uses TRBV20-1 with TRBJ2-5; TRBD1 aligns across 7 bases. The CDR3 extends over 16 amino acids. Germline trimming cut 7 bases from V and 4 bases from J; bases unmatched to any gene: 18. Germline values: CDR1 DFQATT, CDR2 SNEGSKA (reference sequence). The CDR3: CSVPTGRGKVGETQYF. In nucleotides, the CDR3 is TGCAGTGTCCCGACAGGGCGCGGAAAAGTAGGAGAGACCCAGTACTTC.

The chain has TRBV7-8 and TRBJ2-2; no definite D call. The CDR3 contains 13 residues. With 4 bases removed from V and 4 bases from J, the gap between germline ends came to 7 bases. The germline V gene has CDR1 SGHVS and CDR2 FQNEAQ. The CDR3 sequence: CASSSLLTGELFF. The CDR3 DNA follows: TGTGCCAGCAGCTCCCTTCTCACCGGGGAGCTGTTTTTT.

The genes are TRBV20-1 and TRBJ2-7, with D unresolved. The CDR3 extends over 11 amino acids. V was trimmed by 5 bases and J by 6 bases, leaving 11 bases between them. Germline V gene data show CDR1 as DFQATT and CDR2 as SNEGSKA (reference sequence). The CDR3 sequence: CSAAPGAEQYF. CDR3 DNA: TGCAGTGCTGCCCCGGGCGCCGAGCAGTACTTC.

A few counts support this clonotype. The V call is TRBV20-1, the J call TRBJ2-1; 7 bases map to TRBD2. Germline CDR1 DFQATT, CDR2 SNEGSKA (reference sequence). With 3 bases clipped from V and 0 bases from J, the junction kept 8 bases outside the gene matches. The CDR3 has 16 amino acids. Here the CDR3 DNA reads TGCAGTGCTAGGGTCCGACTAGCCGCCTCCTACAATGAGCAGTTCTTC. This sequence encodes CSARVRLAASYNEQFF.

CDR3 DNA sequence: TGTGCCAGCAGATCGATAAATACGCAGTATTTT. Protein sequence: CASRSINTQYF. The V call is TRBV11-2, the J call TRBJ2-3; D call uncertain. Trimming left V 6 bases short and J 7 bases short, with 8 bases between. The CDR3 sequence is 11 residues long. CDR1 is SGHAT, CDR2 FQNNGV, per germline. Full variable domain (outside the CDR3, taken from reference TRBV11-2 and TRBJ2-3): EAGVAQSPRYKIIEKRQSVAFWCNPISGHATLYWYQQILGQGPKLLIQFQNNGVVDDSQLPKDRFSAERLKGVDSTLKIQPAKLEDSAVYLCASRSINTQYFGPGTRLTVL.

This clonotype was seen a single time. The gene calls are TRBV7-9 and TRBJ2-1, with 10 bases aligning to TRBD1. The V and J ends lost 4 bases and 7 bases, in that order; junction bases with no gene match: 13. The germline V gene has CDR1 SEHNR and CDR2 FQNEAQ (reference sequence). The CDR3 runs 17 residues. This chain's CDR3 is CASSSSIGQGGSNEQFF. The CDR3 DNA reads as TGTGCCAGCAGCTCCTCCATCGGACAGGGGGGATCGAATGAGCAGTTCTTC. The full variable domain, completed using reference TRBV7-9 and TRBJ2-1, is DTGVSQNPRHKITKRGQNVTFRCDPISEHNRLYWYRQTLGQGPEFLTYFQNEAQLEKSRLLSDRFSAERPKGSFSTLEIQRTEQGDSAMYLCASSSSIGQGGSNEQFFGPGTRLTVL.

This clonotype was seen at least ten times. This sequence joins TRBV5-6 and TRBJ1-2; TRBD1 matches at 9 bases. Germline values: CDR1 SGHDT, CDR2 YYEEEE. This CDR3 has 13 residues. V lost 4 bases, J lost 6 bases, and 4 bases stayed unmatched. In nucleotides, the CDR3 is TGTGCCAGCAGCCCGGACAGGGGCAATGGCTACACCTTC. It is translated as CASSPDRGNGYTF.

The chain employs TRBV6-6 and TRBJ2-2, with D tentatively TRBD2 (5 bases). The CDR3 runs 13 residues. Per the germline V gene, CDR1 is MNHNY and CDR2 is SVGAGI (reference sequence). V lost 6 bases to trimming and J lost 7 bases, with 12 bases between them. The CDR3 reads CASSRPGDGELFF. CDR3 sequence (DNA): TGTGCCAGCAGCCGGCCCGGGGACGGGGAGCTGTTTTTT.

The chain employs TRBV5-1 and TRBJ2-1, with 7 bases aligning to TRBD2. The ends lost 7 bases at V and 3 bases at J; junction bases unmatched: 10. This CDR3 region has 15 residues. Germline CDR1 reads SGHRS; CDR2 reads YFSETQ. Written as DNA, the CDR3 is TGCGCCAGCCGCCTAACTAGCGCTAACTACAATGAGCAGTTCTTC. This codes for CASRLTSANYNEQFF. Looking up the rest from reference TRBV5-1 and TRBJ2-1 gives the full variable domain: KAGVTQTPRYLIKTRGQQVTLSCSPISGHRSVSWYQQTPGQGLQFLFEYFSETQRNKGNFPGRFSGRQFSNSRSEMNVSTLELGDSALYLCASRLTSANYNEQFFGPGTRLTVL.

The V and J genes are TRBV6-1 and TRBJ2-5, with D tentatively TRBD1 (5 bases). The last part of the DNA fits TRBJ2-1 better; the J call may be wrong. Germline V gives CDR1 MNHNS, CDR2 SASEGT. The CDR3 has 14 amino acids. CDR3 nucleotides: TGTGCCAGCAGTGAACGTAGTAGGGGCAATGAGCAGTTCTTC. It specifies CASSERSRGNEQFF.

This chain joins TRBV20-1 and TRBJ1-5; possibly TRBD1 for D (6 bases). This CDR3 is 14 amino acids long. Trimming took 4 bases from V and 3 from J, leaving 13 bases between them. Germline CDR1 DFQATT, CDR2 SNEGSKA (reference sequence). CDR3 amino acids: CSANRGQVNQPQHF. Written as DNA, the CDR3 is TGCAGTGCTAACCGGGGACAAGTCAATCAGCCCCAGCATTTT.

As to this clonotype: One end of the junction does not line up with germline, which may come from a read error. The rearrangement uses TRBV27 and TRBJ2-6; D might be TRBD1 or TRBD2, each matching 5 bases. From germline, CDR1 is MNHEY and CDR2 SMNVEV (reference sequence). This CDR3 is 18 amino acids long. CDR3: CASSPPGTAGSGANVLTF. The CDR3 bases are TGTGCTAGCAGTCCCCCCGGGACGGCCGGCTCTGGGGCCAACGTCCTGACTTTC.

A few counts support this clonotype. The chain links TRBV7-9 to TRBJ2-5; 7 bases line up with TRBD1. The CDR3 length is 15 residues. With 1 base clipped from V and 1 base from J, the junction kept 3 bases outside the gene matches. The V gene's germline CDR1 is SEHNR and CDR2 FQNEAQ (reference sequence). This CDR3 is CASSLVGTAQETQYF. In DNA, the CDR3 is TGTGCCAGCAGCTTAGTGGGGACAGCCCAAGAGACCCAGTACTTC. Using reference TRBV7-9 and TRBJ2-5 for the parts outside the CDR3, the full variable domain is DTGVSQNPRHKITKRGQNVTFRCDPISEHNRLYWYRQTLGQGPEFLTYFQNEAQLEKSRLLSDRFSAERPKGSFSTLEIQRTEQGDSAMYLCASSLVGTAQETQYFGPGTRLLVL.

This chain connects TRBV28 to TRBJ2-1; TRBD2 is a possible D gene (7 bases). The J call may be incorrect, as the DNA end agrees better with TRBJ2-7. Germline V gene sequence: CDR1 MDHEN, CDR2 SYDVKM. The CDR3 sequence is 13 residues long. CDR3 in amino acids: CASSCMGGGEQYF. CDR3 nucleotide sequence: TGTGCCAGCAGTTGTATGGGAGGGGGCGAGCAGTACTTC.